Each of the 12 T cell receptor beta chains below was sequenced from the same sample in a study of blood T cell repertoires in COVID-19. Method: immunoSEQ multiplex PCR; TCRdb's copy keeps in-frame clones and lacks some. The sample carries about 91,000 clones, 70% to 90% recorded once. The specimen was peripheral blood. These receptors were taken from a woman aged 70-85 years with acute or convalescent COVID-19.

The V call is TRBV7-3, the J call TRBJ2-1, with 12 bases lining up with TRBD2. The length of the CDR3 is 15 residues. The germline gives CDR1 SGHTA, CDR2 FQGTGA. Trimming took 5 bases from V and 7 from J; bases not matched to a gene: 6. The DNA for the CDR3 is TGTGCCAGCAGCCCTAGCGGGGGGGCCTTGAATGAGCAGTTCTTC. Residues: CASSPSGGALNEQFF.

V and J are TRBV9 and TRBJ2-7; the D gene is possibly TRBD1 (7 bases). There are 16 residues in the CDR3. CDR1 is SGDLS, CDR2 YYNGEE, per germline. Between the trimmed V and J ends, which lost 0 bases and 0 bases, there was a span of 13 bases. CDR3 DNA: TGTGCCAGCAGCGTAGGTCAGGGGGAGGACTCCTACGAGCAGTACTTC. Residues: CASSVGQGEDSYEQYF. Full variable domain (rest looked up from reference TRBV9 and TRBJ2-7): DSGVTQTPKHLITATGQRVTLRCSPRSGDLSVYWYQQSLDQGLQFLIQYYNGEERAKGNILERFSAQQFPDLHSELNLSSLELGDSALYFCASSVGQGEDSYEQYFGPGTRLTVT.

The chain combines TRBV5-1 with TRBJ2-5; D is undetermined. This CDR3 has 13 residues. Germline V gene lookup returns CDR1 SGHRS and CDR2 YFSETQ. Trimming removed 7 bases from V and 2 bases from J, with 12 bases in between. This CDR3 is CASGQLEQETQYF. In nucleotides, the CDR3 is TGCGCCAGCGGTCAGTTGGAGCAAGAGACCCAGTACTTC.

Notes on this clone: Within the sample, other DNA sequences also encode this same CDR3. The V and J genes are TRBV9 and TRBJ2-7; 8 nucleotides line up with TRBD1. Germline assignment: CDR1 SGDLS and CDR2 YYNGEE. The junction had 5 bases not matched to a gene; V was cut back by 0 bases and J by 3 bases. The CDR3 extends over 15 amino acids. The CDR3 here is CASSVGTGGFYEQYF. The DNA of the CDR3 is TGTGCCAGCAGCGTAGGTACAGGGGGATTCTACGAGCAGTACTTC.

The rearrangement links TRBV27 to TRBJ2-3, with 8 nucleotides matching TRBD1. This CDR3 comprises 15 residues. The junction had 5 bases not matched to a gene; V was cut back by 2 bases and J by 4 bases. CDR1 is MNHEY, CDR2 SMNVEV, per germline (reference sequence). CDR3 sequence reads: CASSLRAGGSDTQYF. CDR3 nucleotides: TGTGCCAGCAGTTTAAGGGCAGGGGGCTCAGATACGCAGTATTTT.

There are a few counts of this clone. The rearrangement uses TRBV5-8 and TRBJ1-6, with 7 bases lining up with TRBD1. The CDR3 contains 15 residues. Looked up from germline, CDR1 is SGHTS and CDR2 is YDEGEE. After removal of 4 bases from V and 6 bases from J, the junction contained 7 bases not matched to a gene. In nucleotides, the CDR3 is TGTGCCAGCAGCAAATTGACAGGGAGTAATTCACCCCTCCACTTT. Its protein is CASSKLTGSNSPLHF.

The chain uses TRBV27 and TRBJ1-2, with 7 bases identical to TRBD1. The CDR3 loop spans 14 amino acids. Germline CDR1 MNHEY, CDR2 SMNVEV (reference sequence). The trim removed 2 bases at V and 7 bases at J, leaving 7 bases unmatched. The CDR3 reads CASSLTVTGPGYTF. CDR3 DNA sequence: TGTGCCAGCAGTTTAACGGTGACAGGGCCTGGCTACACCTTC.

The chain combines TRBV5-1 with TRBJ1-1; D might be TRBD1 (5 bases). Trimming removed 4 bases at V and 0 bases at J, with 16 bases between. The CDR3 extends over 16 amino acids. Germline V gene sequence: CDR1 SGHRS, CDR2 YFSETQ. CDR3 region: CASSPMLRGLNTEAFF. The CDR3 region has the DNA TGCGCCAGCAGCCCAATGCTTAGGGGTTTGAACACTGAAGCTTTCTTT.

The chain couples TRBV6-5 to TRBJ2-7; the D gene is possibly TRBD2 (6 bases). CDR3 length: 14 amino acids. The V gene lost 8 bases and the J gene lost 2 bases, with 16 bases spanning the gap. CDR1 is MNHEY and CDR2 is SVGAGI in the germline V gene. The CDR3 nucleotides are TGTGCCAGCGCCCTCGGCGGGGTGGCCTACGAGCAGTACTTC. This translates into CASALGGVAYEQYF.

CDR3 residues: CAILDRGFSGNTIYF. In DNA, the CDR3 is TGTGCCATCTTAGACAGGGGATTCTCTGGAAACACCATATATTTT. J is TRBJ1-3 and V is TRBV10-3, with 8 bases lining up with TRBD1. The trim removed 8 bases at V and 0 bases at J, leaving 6 bases unmatched. CDR1 and CDR2 (germline): ENHRY, SYGVKD. This CDR3 has 15 residues.

The rearrangement joins TRBV5-1 to TRBJ1-2, with D possibly being TRBD1 (5 bases). The CDR3 has 14 residues. Trimming took off 4 bases at V and 4 bases at J, with 14 bases between the two ends. Germline V gives CDR1 SGHRS, CDR2 YFSETQ. CDR3: CASSRDVTGYGYTF. CDR3 DNA: TGCGCCAGCAGCCGCGACGTTACAGGCTATGGCTACACCTTC.

This clone was picked up a small number of times. This chain links TRBV5-1 with TRBJ1-1; a weak D match, TRBD1 (5 bases). The CDR3 is 19 residues long. V lost 0 bases and J lost 3, with 24 bases in between. The germline V gene encodes CDR1 SGHRS and CDR2 YFSETQ. CDR3 protein: CASSLAGMGLSAMYTEAFF. The CDR3 nucleotides read TGCGCCAGCAGCTTGGCTGGCATGGGACTGAGCGCCATGTACACTGAAGCTTTCTTT.